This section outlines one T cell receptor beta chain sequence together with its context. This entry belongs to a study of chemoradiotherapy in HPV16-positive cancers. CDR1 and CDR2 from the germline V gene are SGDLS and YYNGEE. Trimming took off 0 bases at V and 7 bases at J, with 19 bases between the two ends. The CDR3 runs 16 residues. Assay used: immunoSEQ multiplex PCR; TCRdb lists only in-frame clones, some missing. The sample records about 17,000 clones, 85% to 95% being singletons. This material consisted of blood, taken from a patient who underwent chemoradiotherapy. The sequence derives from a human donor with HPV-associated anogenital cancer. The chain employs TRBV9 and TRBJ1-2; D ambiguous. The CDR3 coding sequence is TGTGCCAGCAGCGTAGCTTTAGGACGGAGCAACGGTGGCTACACCTTC. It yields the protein CASSVALGRSNGGYTF.